This is a list of T cell receptor beta chains from one sample in a study of T cells after yellow fever vaccination. One entry per CDR3 protein, called by TCRdb with MiXCR from the 5' RACE reads. The sample yields roughly 30,000 distinct CDR3 sequences, roughly a tenth seen once. This specimen consisted of PBMCs, either bulk or a sorted T-cell subset (CD4+, CD8+, memory, or dextramer-sorted; not recorded which), obtained roughly 15 days after the first yellow fever vaccination. These TCRs come from a young man who received the YFV17D yellow fever vaccine. Both conserved end residues are part of each CDR3. D genes are given only for firm matches. Only some rows state a clone size, as once, few, many or a class for expanded clones.

cdr3_nt | cdr3_aa | j_call | v_call | cdr3_length | d_call | clone_size
TGCGCCAGCAGCTTGGATGCGGGTTTTCGTGGCTACACCTTC | CASSLDAGFRGYTF | TRBJ1-2 | TRBV5-1 | 14 | . | many
TGCGCCAGCAGTCAATCGCGGCAGGGGGACACTGAAGCTTTCTTT | CASSQSRQGDTEAFF | TRBJ1-1 | TRBV23-1 | 15 | TRBD1 | many
TGTGCCAGCAGCTTGGGGACGGAGTACAATGAGCAGTTCTTC | CASSLGTEYNEQFF | TRBJ2-1 | TRBV5-4 | 14 | . | many
TGTGCCAGCAGCTTGGGCAGGGAGAACACTGAAGCTTTCTTT | CASSLGRENTEAFF | TRBJ1-1 | TRBV5-4 | 14 | . | many
TGTGCCAGCAGCCCTTTAACAGGGGCGAACACTGAAGCTTTCTTT | CASSPLTGANTEAFF | TRBJ1-1 | TRBV5-6 | 15 | TRBD1 | many
TGTGCCAGCAGCGACTCTACAGGGGGTTGGACCGGGGAGCTGTTTTTT | CASSDSTGGWTGELFF | TRBJ2-2 | TRBV3-1 | 16 | TRBD1 | many
TGTGCCAGCAGCCCCGGGGCAGTGGGGTACACTGAAGCTTTCTTT | CASSPGAVGYTEAFF | TRBJ1-1 | TRBV11-1 | 15 | . | many
TGCGCCAGCAGCGGGACTAGCGCGTACACAGATACGCAGTATTTT | CASSGTSAYTDTQYF | TRBJ2-3 | TRBV5-1 | 15 | TRBD2 | many
TGTGCCAGCAGCGTTCAACGGGGGACTGAAGCTTTCTTT | CASSVQRGTEAFF | TRBJ1-1 | TRBV5-8 | 13 | . | many
TGTGCCACCAGCGGCTTGGCCCGGGACAGGGGGTACTGGGGGTACAATGAGCAGTTCTTC | CATSGLARDRGYWGYNEQFF | TRBJ2-1 | TRBV15 | 20 | TRBD1 | many
TGTGCCAGCAGGAGATCAGGGGGGGCGGGAGAGACCCAGTACTTC | CASRRSGGAGETQYF | TRBJ2-5 | TRBV9 | 15 | . | few
TGTGCCAGCAGCCAAGGGGAGCTCCTCGAAGAAAAACTGTTTTTT | CASSQGELLEEKLFF | TRBJ1-4 | TRBV3-1 | 15 | . | many
TGCAGTGCCCCAATATACGGGGATAGCAATCAGCCCCAGCATTTT | CSAPIYGDSNQPQHF | TRBJ1-5 | TRBV20-1 | 15 | . | many
TGCAGTGCTCTAGGACACAGCAATCAGCCCCAGCATTTT | CSALGHSNQPQHF | TRBJ1-5 | TRBV20-1 | 13 | . | many
TGTGCCAGCAGCCAAGATTCCGGAGCAGAGCAACCCCGCTATGGCTACACCTTC | CASSQDSGAEQPRYGYTF | TRBJ1-2 | TRBV4-2 | 18 | . | many
TGTGCCAGCAGCCCCTCCGGGTGGAATGAGCAGTTCTTC | CASSPSGWNEQFF | TRBJ2-1 | TRBV11-3 | 13 | . | .
TGTGCCAGCTCACCGCCCCCGGGGGCCTCAAATGAAAAACTGTTTTTT | CASSPPPGASNEKLFF | TRBJ1-4 | TRBV18 | 16 | . | many
TGTGCCGGCAGCCAAGATCTCGCCCTCGACGGTTCGTGGGAAAAACTGTTTTTT | CAGSQDLALDGSWEKLFF | TRBJ1-4 | TRBV14 | 18 | . | .
TGTGCCAGCAGTTATGTGCCTGACACTGAAGCTTTCTTT | CASSYVPDTEAFF | TRBJ1-1 | TRBV6-6 | 13 | . | many
TGTGCCATCAGTGAGAAAAATTCCAGGAGCTCCTACGAGCAGTACTTC | CAISEKNSRSSYEQYF | TRBJ2-7 | TRBV10-3 | 16 | . | many
TGTGCCAGCAGCTTAGTAGCCGGAAGGGGCACAGATACGCAGTATTTT | CASSLVAGRGTDTQYF | TRBJ2-3 | TRBV7-2 | 16 | . | many
TGTGCCAGCAGCCCAGGGACTAGCGGGGGGGCTCAAGAGACCCAGTACTTC | CASSPGTSGGAQETQYF | TRBJ2-5 | TRBV5-4 | 17 | TRBD2 | few
TGTGCCAGCAGTGTTCCCAGGGGACTTCGGGAGACCCAGTACTTC | CASSVPRGLRETQYF | TRBJ2-5 | TRBV2 | 15 | . | many
TGCAGTGCCCAGACCGATTATGGCTACACCTTC | CSAQTDYGYTF | TRBJ1-2 | TRBV20-1 | 11 | . | many
TGTGCGGCCGCGACTCAGGTTGAGGTCCAGTACTTC | CAAATQVEVQYF | TRBJ2-5 | TRBV10-3 | 12 | . | few
TGCGCCAGCAGCCAACAGGGGCTTAGGGACACTGAAGCTTTCTTT | CASSQQGLRDTEAFF | TRBJ1-1 | TRBV4-3 | 15 | . | many
TGTGCCAGCAGTTTAGAGGCTAGCGCGTACAATGAGCAGTTCTTC | CASSLEASAYNEQFF | TRBJ2-1 | TRBV27 | 15 | . | many
TGCAGTGCTAAGCGGACTGGTGGGTACAATGAGCAGTTCTTC | CSAKRTGGYNEQFF | TRBJ2-1 | TRBV20-1 | 14 | . | many
TGCGCCAGCAGCAGGAGTGGGGAAGAAGAGACCCAGTACTTC | CASSRSGEEETQYF | TRBJ2-5 | TRBV5-1 | 14 | . | many
TGCGCCAGCAGAGGGCAAGAGACCCAGTACTTC | CASRGQETQYF | TRBJ2-5 | TRBV5-1 | 11 | . | many
TGTGCCAGCAGCTTCCCCGGGACGCCGAGGACTGTTAGCACAGATACGCAGTATTTT | CASSFPGTPRTVSTDTQYF | TRBJ2-3 | TRBV7-8 | 19 | . | many
TGCAGCGTTGCAGTAATGAACACTGAAGCTTTCTTT | CSVAVMNTEAFF | TRBJ1-1 | TRBV29-1 | 12 | . | many
TGCGCCAGCAGCTTGGCCGGGGGACGCGACACTGAAGCTTTCTTT | CASSLAGGRDTEAFF | TRBJ1-1 | TRBV5-1 | 15 | . | many
TGTGCCAGCAGCTTAGGCCCGGGGGCCTCTCTCATAGTGCAGTATTTT | CASSLGPGASLIVQYF | TRBJ2-3 | TRBV11-2 | 16 | . | many
TGTGCCACCAGTGATACAGGACGGGGCGACACAGATACGCAGTATTTT | CATSDTGRGDTDTQYF | TRBJ2-3 | TRBV24-1 | 16 | . | many
TGTGCCAGCAGTTACTCGAGTGACAGGGTTGGCTACACCTTC | CASSYSSDRVGYTF | TRBJ1-2 | TRBV6-5 | 14 | TRBD1 | many
TGTGCCAGCAGCCCGCGGACAGGGGCTAACTATGGCTACACCTTC | CASSPRTGANYGYTF | TRBJ1-2 | TRBV5-6 | 15 | TRBD1 | many
TGTGCCAGCAGTGGGGTCCACGAGCAGTACTTC | CASSGVHEQYF | TRBJ2-7 | TRBV2 | 11 | . | many
TGTGCCAGTAGTGGGACAGGGGGAGTGGTAGAGACCCAGTACTTC | CASSGTGGVVETQYF | TRBJ2-5 | TRBV19 | 15 | TRBD1 | many
TGCGCCAGCAGTGGACAGGGGTTGAATGAGCAGTTCTTC | CASSGQGLNEQFF | TRBJ2-1 | TRBV5-1 | 13 | TRBD1 | many
TGCGCCAGCAGTCCCAGTCTCTCCTATAATTCACCCCTCCACTTT | CASSPSLSYNSPLHF | TRBJ1-6 | TRBV4-3 | 15 | . | few
TGTGCCAGCAGTAGTCCGGGTACGCGGCTGGAGACCCAGTACTTC | CASSSPGTRLETQYF | TRBJ2-5 | TRBV28 | 15 | . | many
TGTGCCAGCAGCTCAGGGGTCCATCAGCCCCAGCATTTT | CASSSGVHQPQHF | TRBJ1-5 | TRBV5-8 | 13 | . | few
TGTGCCAGCAGCTCCCAGGGGAGTGTAGTAGCTGAAGCTTTCTTT | CASSSQGSVVAEAFF | TRBJ1-1 | TRBV7-9 | 15 | . | many
TGTGCCAGCGGCCGGGTTGGGATGTTGTACTTC | CASGRVGMLYF | TRBJ1-2 | TRBV12-3/TRBV12-4 | 11 | . | many
TGCGCCAGCAGCTTGGCGAGAGACTTTACAGATACGCAGTATTTT | CASSLARDFTDTQYF | TRBJ2-3 | TRBV5-1 | 15 | . | many
TGTGCCAGCAGCCAAGAGCATCAGACCGGGGAGCTGTTTTTT | CASSQEHQTGELFF | TRBJ2-2 | TRBV4-2 | 14 | . | many
TGTGCCAGCAGGCCTTACAGGGACGGGTACGAGCAGTACTTC | CASRPYRDGYEQYF | TRBJ2-7 | TRBV11-2 | 14 | . | many
TGTGCCAGCAGTGCTCTCGACAGAGACTACTATGGCTACACCTTC | CASSALDRDYYGYTF | TRBJ1-2 | TRBV2 | 15 | . | many
TGTGCCAGCAGCCGGGAGCAAGAGACCCAGTACTTC | CASSREQETQYF | TRBJ2-5 | TRBV5-4 | 12 | . | many
TGTGCCAGCAGCTTAGATGGGGGGGCTAATACCGGGGAGCTGTTTTTT | CASSLDGGANTGELFF | TRBJ2-2 | TRBV7-2 | 16 | . | many
TGCGCCAGCAGCCGACAGGGAAGTAGCACAGATACGCAGTATTTT | CASSRQGSSTDTQYF | TRBJ2-3 | TRBV5-1 | 15 | TRBD1 | many